The sample holds many counts of the clone carrying this T cell receptor (beta chain). No antigen is known for it. This sample stems from a study of CD8 T cells in ankylosing spondylitis. Findings of the study overall: Typical of ankylosing spondylitis blood, it appeared, was a TCR beta motif of under 10 highly homologous variants. Earlier authors reported some of these motif variants in reactive arthritis synovial fluid and blood.

V lost 0 bases and J lost 5; bases outside the gene matches: 7. Germline CDR1 is SGHRS and CDR2 is YFSETQ. The CDR3 has 15 amino acids. Making use of molecular barcodes, quantitative 5'-RACE generated TCR beta libraries. Each CDR3 protein is one row after TCRdb ran MiXCR on the 5' RACE reads. The table records about 240,000 distinct CDR3 sequences, around 9.2% of them present only once. The chain recombines TRBV5-1 with TRBJ2-5; 7 nucleotides align to TRBD1. The sequence was obtained from a male donor with ankylosing spondylitis or in good health (not recorded which). Specimen: blood, either unsorted or a sorted T cell fraction (not recorded which). The CDR3 sequence: CASSLAMDRRETQYF. The CDR3 region has the DNA TGCGCCAGCAGCTTGGCCATGGACAGGAGGGAGACCCAGTACTTC.